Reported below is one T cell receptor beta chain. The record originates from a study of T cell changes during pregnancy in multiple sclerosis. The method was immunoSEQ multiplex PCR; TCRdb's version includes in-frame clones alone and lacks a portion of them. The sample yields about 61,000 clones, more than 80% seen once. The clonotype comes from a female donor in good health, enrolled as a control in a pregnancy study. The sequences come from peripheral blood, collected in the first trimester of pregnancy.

CDR3 sequence reads: CAIGQNTGELFF. The DNA of the CDR3 is TGTGCCATCGGACAGAACACCGGGGAGCTGTTTTTT. The rearrangement joins TRBV10-3 to TRBJ2-2, with D possibly matching TRBD1 (5 bases). Germline V CDR1 and CDR2: ENHRY, SYGVKD. V was shortened by 8 bases and J by 1 base, with 5 bases between the two germline ends. This CDR3 region has 12 residues.